The rows below give T cell receptor beta chains drawn from one sample of a study of lymphopenia after photon versus proton radiotherapy. The repertoire was sequenced with immunoSEQ multiplex PCR; TCRdb's copy has only in-frame clones and lacks some. Here the sample spans approximately 30,000 clones, over 85% being singletons. The material sequenced was peripheral blood, taken from a patient treated with photon-based radiotherapy. These receptors were taken from a woman aged 45-65 years with cholangiocarcinoma. Each CDR3 is given without its conserved first and last residue. Fields, in order: CDR3 protein, J gene, CDR3 length, V gene.

cdr3_aa: ASSLAAGADET
j_call: TRBJ1-2
cdr3_length: 11
v_call: TRBV5-4

cdr3_aa: AISASRGLGGTEAF
j_call: TRBJ1-1
cdr3_length: 14
v_call: TRBV10-3

cdr3_aa: AWSFAGKYGYT
j_call: TRBJ1-2
cdr3_length: 11
v_call: TRBV30

cdr3_aa: ASSRGQGENTIY
j_call: TRBJ1-3
cdr3_length: 12
v_call: TRBV6-5

cdr3_aa: ASSPSRTSGGNNEQF
j_call: TRBJ2-1
cdr3_length: 15
v_call: TRBV5-4

cdr3_aa: ASTGALGTDTQY
j_call: TRBJ2-3
cdr3_length: 12
v_call: TRBV6-1

cdr3_aa: AWSVFQAAGNTIY
j_call: TRBJ1-3
cdr3_length: 13
v_call: TRBV30

cdr3_aa: ASSYPWGGNTEAF
j_call: TRBJ1-1
cdr3_length: 13
v_call: TRBV5-6

cdr3_aa: ASSQKLAATSPGEQF
j_call: TRBJ2-1
cdr3_length: 15
v_call: TRBV4-3

cdr3_aa: ASIRTRGRDGGYT
j_call: TRBJ1-2
cdr3_length: 13
v_call: TRBV6-5

cdr3_aa: ASTAEVRVGGYT
j_call: TRBJ1-2
cdr3_length: 12
v_call: TRBV19

cdr3_aa: ASSMDGSSTGELF
j_call: TRBJ2-2
cdr3_length: 13
v_call: TRBV25-1

cdr3_aa: ASSRHRAGSNTGELF
j_call: TRBJ2-2
cdr3_length: 15
v_call: TRBV6-4

cdr3_aa: ASSTRTGGAEIAF
j_call: TRBJ1-1
cdr3_length: 13
v_call: TRBV28

cdr3_aa: ASSSGRARRGTEAF
j_call: TRBJ1-1
cdr3_length: 14
v_call: TRBV7-6

cdr3_aa: ASSVENTGELF
j_call: TRBJ2-2
cdr3_length: 11
v_call: TRBV9

cdr3_aa: ASSIAHTGSYGYT
j_call: TRBJ1-2
cdr3_length: 13
v_call: TRBV19

cdr3_aa: ASSYRTSNTEAF
j_call: TRBJ1-1
cdr3_length: 12
v_call: TRBV6-6

cdr3_aa: ASSIMAYGRDEQF
j_call: TRBJ2-1
cdr3_length: 13
v_call: TRBV19

cdr3_aa: ATSRDPKEAWQPQH
j_call: TRBJ1-5
cdr3_length: 14
v_call: TRBV15

cdr3_aa: ASSLDRGHNTGELF
j_call: TRBJ2-2
cdr3_length: 14
v_call: TRBV5-6

cdr3_aa: ATARDSNQPQH
j_call: TRBJ1-5
cdr3_length: 11
v_call: TRBV4-1

cdr3_aa: ASSLDHSPLH
j_call: TRBJ1-6
cdr3_length: 10
v_call: TRBV5-1